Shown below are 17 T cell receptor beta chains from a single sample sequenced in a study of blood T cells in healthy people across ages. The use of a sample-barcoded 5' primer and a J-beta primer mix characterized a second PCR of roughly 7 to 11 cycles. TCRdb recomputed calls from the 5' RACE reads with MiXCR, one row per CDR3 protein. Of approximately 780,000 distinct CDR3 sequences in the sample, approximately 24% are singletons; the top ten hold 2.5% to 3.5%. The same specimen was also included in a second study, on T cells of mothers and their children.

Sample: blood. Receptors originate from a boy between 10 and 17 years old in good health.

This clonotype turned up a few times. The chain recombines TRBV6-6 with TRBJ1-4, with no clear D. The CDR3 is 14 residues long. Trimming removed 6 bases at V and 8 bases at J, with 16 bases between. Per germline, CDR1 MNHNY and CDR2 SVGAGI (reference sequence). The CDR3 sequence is CASRPTLLLEKLFF. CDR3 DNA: TGTGCCAGCAGACCCACCCTCTTGCTGGAAAAACTGTTTTTT.

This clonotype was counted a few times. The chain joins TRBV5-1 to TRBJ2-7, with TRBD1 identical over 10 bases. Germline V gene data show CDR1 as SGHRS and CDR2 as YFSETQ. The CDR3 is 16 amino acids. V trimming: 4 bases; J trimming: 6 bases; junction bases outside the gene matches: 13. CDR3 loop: CASSILGTGARGEQYF. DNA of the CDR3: TGCGCCAGCAGCATACTAGGGACAGGGGCCCGGGGCGAGCAGTACTTC. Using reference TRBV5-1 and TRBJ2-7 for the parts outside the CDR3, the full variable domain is KAGVTQTPRYLIKTRGQQVTLSCSPISGHRSVSWYQQTPGQGLQFLFEYFSETQRNKGNFPGRFSGRQFSNSRSEMNVSTLELGDSALYLCASSILGTGARGEQYFGPGTRLTVT.

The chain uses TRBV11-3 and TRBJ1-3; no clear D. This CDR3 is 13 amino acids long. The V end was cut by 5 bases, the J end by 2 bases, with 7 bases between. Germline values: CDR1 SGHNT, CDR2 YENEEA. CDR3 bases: TGTGCCAGCAGCGATGGACCTGGAAACACCATATATTTT. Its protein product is CASSDGPGNTIYF.

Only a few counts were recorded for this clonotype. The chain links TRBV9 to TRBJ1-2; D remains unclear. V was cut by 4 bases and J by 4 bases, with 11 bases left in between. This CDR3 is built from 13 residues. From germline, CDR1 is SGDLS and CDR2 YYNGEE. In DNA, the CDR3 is TGTGCCAGCAGCCCCGCCCTTGGCTATGGCTACACCTTC. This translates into CASSPALGYGYTF.

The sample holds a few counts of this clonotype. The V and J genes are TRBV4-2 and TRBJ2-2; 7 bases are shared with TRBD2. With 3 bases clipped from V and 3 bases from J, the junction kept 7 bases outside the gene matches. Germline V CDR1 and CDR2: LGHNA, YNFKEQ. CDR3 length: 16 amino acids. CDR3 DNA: TGTGCCAGCAGCCATTCCAGCGGGGTTTACACCGGGGAGCTGTTTTTT. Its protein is CASSHSSGVYTGELFF.

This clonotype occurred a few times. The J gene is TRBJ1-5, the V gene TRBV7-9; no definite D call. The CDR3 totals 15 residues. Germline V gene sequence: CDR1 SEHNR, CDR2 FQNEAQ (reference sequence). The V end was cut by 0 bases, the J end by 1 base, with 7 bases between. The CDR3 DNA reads TGTGCCAGCAGCTTAGCGTTAGGGAGCAATCAGCCCCAGCATTTT. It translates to CASSLALGSNQPQHF.

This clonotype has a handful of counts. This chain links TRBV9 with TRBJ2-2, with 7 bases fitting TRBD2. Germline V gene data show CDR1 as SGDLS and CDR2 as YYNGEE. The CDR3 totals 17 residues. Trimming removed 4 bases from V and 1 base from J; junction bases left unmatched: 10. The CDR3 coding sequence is TGTGCCAGCAGCTTCTCTACTAGCGAAAAGAACACCGGGGAGCTGTTTTTT. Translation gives CASSFSTSEKNTGELFF.

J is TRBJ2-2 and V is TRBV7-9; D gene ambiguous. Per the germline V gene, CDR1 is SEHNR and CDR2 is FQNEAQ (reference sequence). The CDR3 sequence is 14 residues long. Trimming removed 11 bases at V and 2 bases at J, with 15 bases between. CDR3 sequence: CAPTGDKNTGELFF. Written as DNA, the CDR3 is TGTGCCCCAACGGGCGACAAAAACACCGGGGAGCTGTTTTTT.

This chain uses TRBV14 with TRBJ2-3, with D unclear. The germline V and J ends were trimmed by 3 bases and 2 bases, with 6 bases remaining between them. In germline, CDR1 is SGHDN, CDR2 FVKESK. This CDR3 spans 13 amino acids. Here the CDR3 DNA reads TGTGCCAGCAGCCAGCGGAACACAGATACGCAGTATTTT. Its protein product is CASSQRNTDTQYF.

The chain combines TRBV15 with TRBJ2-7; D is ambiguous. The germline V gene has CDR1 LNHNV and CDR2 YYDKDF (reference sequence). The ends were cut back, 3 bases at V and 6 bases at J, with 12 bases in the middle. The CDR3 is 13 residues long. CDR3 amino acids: CATSRVGPGEQYF. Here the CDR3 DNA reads TGTGCCACCAGCAGGGTAGGGCCGGGCGAGCAGTACTTC.

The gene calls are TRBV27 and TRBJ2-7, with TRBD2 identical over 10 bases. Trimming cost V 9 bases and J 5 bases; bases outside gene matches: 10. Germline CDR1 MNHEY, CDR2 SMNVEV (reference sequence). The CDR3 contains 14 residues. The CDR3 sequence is CASWTGTSVHEQYF. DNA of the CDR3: TGTGCCAGTTGGACCGGGACTAGCGTCCACGAGCAGTACTTC.

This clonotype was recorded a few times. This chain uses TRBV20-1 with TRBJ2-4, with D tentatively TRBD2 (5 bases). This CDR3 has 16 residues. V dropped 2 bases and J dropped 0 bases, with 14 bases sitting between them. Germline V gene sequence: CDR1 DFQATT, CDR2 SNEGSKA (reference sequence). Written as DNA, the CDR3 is TGCAGTGCTAGAACCTTGGGCGGACTAGCCAAAAACATTCAGTACTTC. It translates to CSARTLGGLAKNIQYF.

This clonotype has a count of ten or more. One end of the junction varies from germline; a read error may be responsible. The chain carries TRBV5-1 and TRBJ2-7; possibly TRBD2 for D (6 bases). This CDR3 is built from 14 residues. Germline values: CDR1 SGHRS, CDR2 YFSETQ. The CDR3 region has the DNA TGTGCCAGCAGTTTAGCGGACGGCTCCTACGAGCAGTACTTC. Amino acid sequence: CASSLADGSYEQYF.

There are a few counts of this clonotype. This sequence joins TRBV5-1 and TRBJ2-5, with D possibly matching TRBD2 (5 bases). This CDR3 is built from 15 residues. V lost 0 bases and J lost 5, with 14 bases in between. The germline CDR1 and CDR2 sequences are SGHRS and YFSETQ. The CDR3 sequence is CASSLAGPGGETQYF. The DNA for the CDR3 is TGCGCCAGCAGCTTGGCCGGTCCGGGCGGGGAGACCCAGTACTTC. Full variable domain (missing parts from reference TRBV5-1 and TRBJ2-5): KAGVTQTPRYLIKTRGQQVTLSCSPISGHRSVSWYQQTPGQGLQFLFEYFSETQRNKGNFPGRFSGRQFSNSRSEMNVSTLELGDSALYLCASSLAGPGGETQYFGPGTRLLVL.

The CDR3 here is CASSLGTSGVSYEQYF. CDR3 bases: TGTGCCAGCAGCTTAGGGACTAGCGGGGTCTCCTACGAGCAGTACTTC. The chain recombines TRBV7-9 with TRBJ2-7, with 12 bases that match TRBD2. Germline V gives CDR1 SEHNR, CDR2 FQNEAQ (reference sequence). Trimming removed 1 base from V and 0 bases from J; junction bases left unmatched: 1. The CDR3 has 16 amino acids. The entire variable domain, with the rest obtained from reference TRBV7-9 and TRBJ2-7, is as follows: DTGVSQNPRHKITKRGQNVTFRCDPISEHNRLYWYRQTLGQGPEFLTYFQNEAQLEKSRLLSDRFSAERPKGSFSTLEIQRTEQGDSAMYLCASSLGTSGVSYEQYFGPGTRLTVT.

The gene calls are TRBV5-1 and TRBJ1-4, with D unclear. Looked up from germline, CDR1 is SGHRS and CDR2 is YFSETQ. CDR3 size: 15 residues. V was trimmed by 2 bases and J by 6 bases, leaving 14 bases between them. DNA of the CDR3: TGCGCCAGCAGCTTTGGTGACCCCCGGGATGAAAAACTGTTTTTT. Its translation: CASSFGDPRDEKLFF.

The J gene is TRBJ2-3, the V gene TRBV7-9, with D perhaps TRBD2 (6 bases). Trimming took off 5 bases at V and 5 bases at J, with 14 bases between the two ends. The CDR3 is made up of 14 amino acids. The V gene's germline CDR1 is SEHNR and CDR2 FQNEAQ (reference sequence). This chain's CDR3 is CASSASRGGDTQYF. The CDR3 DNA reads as TGTGCCAGCAGCGCGAGCCGGGGAGGAGATACGCAGTATTTT.